These 5 T cell receptor beta chains came from one sample sequenced in a study of tumor-infiltrating lymphocytes in primary liver carcinoma. A primer in the constant region served to generate TCR beta cDNA from roughly 450 ng of total RNA. ARM-PCR was slightly modified, and three nested multiplex PCR rounds with it gave rise to the TCR beta libraries. Both of the initial two PCR rounds ran for about 9 cycles and employed TRBV1-TRBV30 forward primers alongside a C-beta reverse primer. TCRdb fed the multiplex PCR reads into MiXCR, producing one record per CDR3 protein. This sample has about 200,000 distinct CDR3 sequences, with around four fifths found just once. Investigators took RNA and DNA out together from roughly 20-30 mg of unsorted bulk tissue. The sample consisted of tumor tissue from primary liver carcinoma. All receptors derive from a man aged 40-49 years with primary liver carcinoma and hepatitis B virus infection.

This chain links TRBV6-5 with TRBJ2-2, with 7 bases matching TRBD1. The trim removed 2 bases at V and 6 bases at J, leaving 6 bases unmatched. The CDR3 covers 15 residues. Germline-derived CDR1 and CDR2 are MNHEY and SVGAGI. CDR3 nucleotide sequence: TGTGCCAGCAGTTACCGACTACAGGGGCCCGGGGAGCTGTTTTTT. Amino acids: CASSYRLQGPGELFF.

For this clonotype: The junction departs from germline at one end; a sequencing error may be responsible. The chain is built from TRBV29-1 and TRBJ1-1, with D tentatively TRBD1 (6 bases). This CDR3 region has 14 residues. Germline CDR1 is SQVTM and CDR2 is ANQGSEA. The CDR3 coding sequence is TGCAGCTCCCTCAGACTGCTGGGGGACACTGAATCTTTCTTT. Translated: CSSLRLLGDTESFF.

As regards this clonotype: One end of the junction is discordant with germline, which a read error may explain. The chain couples TRBV5-1 to TRBJ2-3; possibly TRBD2 for D (5 bases). This CDR3 has 15 amino acids. CDR1 is SGHRS and CDR2 is YFSETQ in the germline V gene. In nucleotides, the CDR3 is TGCACCAGCAGCTTGGAGGAACTCAACACAGATACGCAGTATTTT. Amino acid sequence: CTSSLEELNTDTQYF. Drawing the rest from reference TRBV5-1 and TRBJ2-3, the complete variable domain is KAGVTQTPRYLIKTRGQQVTLSCSPISGHRSVSWYQQTPGQGLQFLFEYFSETQRNKGNFPGRFSGRQFSNSRSEMNVSTLELGDSALYLCTSSLEELNTDTQYFGPGTRLTVL.

Notes on this clonotype: Here the CDR3 omits its conserved ending phenylalanine or tryptophan, so a read error is the likely source. This chain links TRBV10-3 with TRBJ2-5; perhaps TRBD2 as D (6 bases). The length of the CDR3 is 13 residues. Germline V lookup: CDR1 ENHRY, CDR2 SYGVKD. CDR3 DNA: TGTGTCACCTTGGGACTCCCCCAAGAGACCCAGTACTAC. It codes for CVTLGLPQETQYY.

The V gene is TRBV28, the J gene TRBJ2-7; 7 bases line up with TRBD2. Per germline, CDR1 MDHEN and CDR2 SYDVKM. The CDR3 is 13 amino acids. V lost 5 bases and J lost 4; bases outside the gene matches: 5. CDR3 in amino acids: CASSRGLHYEQYF. The CDR3 nucleotides are TGTGCCAGCAGTCGGGGACTACATTACGAGCAGTACTTC.